The 21 T cell receptor beta chains in this list originate from one sample, sequenced in a study of blood T cell repertoires in COVID-19. Sequencing used immunoSEQ multiplex PCR; TCRdb keeps in-frame clones, though not all of them. This sample has around 250,000 clones, with around 88% found just once. The specimen was peripheral blood. These receptors came from a woman of 80 years or more with COVID-19, enrolled during active disease.

This clone was seen just once. The gene calls are TRBV28 and TRBJ2-5; 7 positions agree with TRBD1. V trimming: 3 bases; J trimming: 5 bases; junction bases outside the gene matches: 9. This CDR3 contains 15 residues. Germline CDR1 MDHEN, CDR2 SYDVKM. The CDR3 nucleotides read TGTGCCAGCAGTTTGTGGGGCAGGGGGTTGGAGACCCAGTACTTC. Its protein is CASSLWGRGLETQYF. Filled out from reference TRBV28 and TRBJ2-5, the complete variable domain reads DVKVTQSSRYLVKRTGEKVFLECVQDMDHENMFWYRQDPGLGLRLIYFSYDVKMKEKGDIPEGYSVSREKKERFSLILESASTNQTSMYLCASSLWGRGLETQYFGPGTRLLVL.

The chain joins TRBV3-1 (or the pseudogene TRBV3-2) to TRBJ1-2; a possible D gene is TRBD1 (5 bases). Per the germline V gene, CDR1 is LGHDT and CDR2 is YNNKEL (reference sequence). This CDR3 is 15 amino acids long. The V end lost 1 base, the J end lost 5 bases, and 14 bases lay between the germline ends. CDR3 region: CASSQGGRGPYGYTF. The CDR3, as DNA: TGTGCCAGCAGCCAAGGAGGGCGGGGACCGTATGGCTACACCTTC.

The chain recombines TRBV27 with TRBJ1-1, with a possible D match to TRBD1 (5 bases). The CDR3 is made up of 12 amino acids. V was cut by 2 bases and J by 6 bases, with 7 bases left in between. Germline lookup yields CDR1 MNHEY and CDR2 SMNVEV (reference sequence). The CDR3 loop is CASSLGGAEAFF. The DNA of the CDR3 is TGTGCCAGCAGTTTAGGAGGGGCTGAAGCTTTCTTT.

The chain combines TRBV28 with TRBJ1-4; tentatively, D is TRBD1 (5 bases). The CDR3 loop spans 14 amino acids. Germline loops: CDR1 MDHEN, CDR2 SYDVKM. The V end was cut by 8 bases, the J end by 4 bases, with 14 bases between. The CDR3 spells CASCLWGLNEKLFF. The CDR3 bases are TGTGCCAGCTGCTTATGGGGACTTAATGAAAAACTGTTTTTT.

The chain uses TRBV5-4 and TRBJ1-5; D not resolved. The CDR3 contains 14 residues. V lost 4 bases to trimming and J lost 5 bases, with 13 bases between them. CDR1 is SGHNT and CDR2 is YYREEE in the germline V gene (reference sequence). In nucleotides, the CDR3 is TGTGCCAGCAGCCACCCTTTAGCCCATCAGCCCCAGCATTTT. Protein: CASSHPLAHQPQHF.

The chain links TRBV19 to TRBJ2-1; 11 bases agree with TRBD2. CDR1 is LNHDA and CDR2 is SQIVND in the germline V gene (reference sequence). V shed 0 bases and J 4 bases; nucleotides not matched to a gene: 5. The CDR3 contains 17 residues. The CDR3 nucleotides are TGTGCCAGTAGTATAGAATTAGCGGGGGGGCTGTACAATGAGCAGTTCTTC. Translated: CASSIELAGGLYNEQFF.

This clone was recorded a few times. This rearrangement joins TRBV2 to TRBJ2-1; TRBD2 might be the D (6 bases). The ends were cut back, 6 bases at V and 4 bases at J, with 13 bases in the middle. Looked up from germline, CDR1 is SNHLY and CDR2 is FYNNEI. The CDR3 spans 14 residues. CDR3 amino acids: CASRVGGNYNEQFF. Here the CDR3 DNA reads TGTGCCAGCAGGGTGGGGGGAAATTACAATGAGCAGTTCTTC.

The V and J genes are TRBV18 and TRBJ1-2; 9 nucleotides align to TRBD1. V was clipped by 6 bases and J by 0 bases; unmatched bases: 14. CDR1 and CDR2 from the germline V gene are KGHSH and LQKENI. The CDR3 sequence is 18 residues long. The CDR3, as DNA: TGTGCCAGCTCGCCCAGGTCCGGGACAGGGTATTCTAACTATGGCTACACCTTC. Translation: CASSPRSGTGYSNYGYTF.

This chain uses TRBV18 with TRBJ1-4; no definite D call. Trimming shortened V by 3 bases and J by 5 bases, and 16 bases separated the two germline ends. Germline assignment: CDR1 KGHSH and CDR2 LQKENI. This CDR3 contains 16 residues. The CDR3 spells CASSPRLSAGNEKLFF. The CDR3 nucleotides read TGTGCCAGCTCACCCCGATTAAGTGCCGGGAATGAAAAACTGTTTTTT.

The chain couples TRBV7-2 to TRBJ2-7; 7 bases fit TRBD1. V lost 3 bases and J lost 1; bases outside the gene matches: 9. The germline V gene encodes CDR1 SGHTA and CDR2 FQGNSA. The CDR3 totals 16 residues. The CDR3 is CASSLGQGVRSYEQYF. The CDR3 DNA is TGTGCCAGCAGCTTGGGGCAGGGGGTAAGGTCCTACGAGCAGTACTTC.

The V call is TRBV7-9, the J call TRBJ1-1; TRBD1 agrees at 7 bases. This CDR3 is built from 18 residues. Unmatched junction bases numbered 18, after V lost 7 bases and J lost 1 base. The germline CDR1 and CDR2 sequences are SEHNR and FQNEAQ (reference sequence). The CDR3 bases are TGTGCCAGCACTTCCGGGACAGTCTTCGTCAGGGCGAACACTGAAGCTTTCTTT. Its protein product is CASTSGTVFVRANTEAFF.

The J gene is TRBJ2-7, the V gene TRBV5-4, with 8 bases identical to TRBD1. The CDR3 contains 14 residues. The V gene end was trimmed by 0 bases and the J gene end by 4 bases; junction bases not matched to a gene: 3. Looked up from germline, CDR1 is SGHNT and CDR2 is YYREEE (reference sequence). The CDR3 here is CASSLDRGSYEQYV. The CDR3 bases are TGTGCCAGCAGCTTGGACAGGGGGAGTTACGAGCAGTACGTC.

The rearrangement uses TRBV6-5 and TRBJ1-1; D gene uncertain. Trimming left V 10 bases short and J 7 bases short, with 13 bases between. The CDR3 runs 11 residues. Germline loops: CDR1 MNHEY, CDR2 SVGAGI. The chain's CDR3 is CAILRLFEAFF. The DNA of the CDR3 is TGTGCCATTTTAAGACTGTTTGAAGCTTTCTTT.

The chain couples TRBV11-1 to TRBJ1-2; D unclear. The V end lost 3 bases, the J end lost 6 bases, and 14 bases lay between the germline ends. The germline V gene has CDR1 SGHAT and CDR2 FQDESV (reference sequence). The CDR3 is made up of 14 amino acids. For the CDR3, the DNA is TGTGCCAGCAGCTTCGATCACCTAGGAAATGGCTACACCTTC. It encodes CASSFDHLGNGYTF.

The chain links TRBV28 to TRBJ1-3; D unclear. The CDR3 contains 12 residues. V was cut by 9 bases and J by 3 bases, with 9 bases left in between. Germline CDR1 MDHEN, CDR2 SYDVKM. The CDR3 DNA follows: TGTGCCAGTCGGGGTAGTGGAAACACCATATATTTT. Translation gives CASRGSGNTIYF. The full variable domain, rest sourced from reference TRBV28 and TRBJ1-3, is DVKVTQSSRYLVKRTGEKVFLECVQDMDHENMFWYRQDPGLGLRLIYFSYDVKMKEKGDIPEGYSVSREKKERFSLILESASTNQTSMYLCASRGSGNTIYFGEGSWLTVV.

This clone was recorded only once. Other DNA sequences from this sample encode an identical CDR3 as well. The V and J genes are TRBV5-4 and TRBJ1-1, with 7 bases identical to TRBD1. This CDR3 region has 14 residues. Germline values: CDR1 SGHNT, CDR2 YYREEE (reference sequence). J lost 3 bases, V lost 1 base, and 3 bases had no gene match. The CDR3 DNA is TGTGCCAGCAGCTTGTTCAGGGGGGACACTGAAGCTTTCTTT. It codes for CASSLFRGDTEAFF.

V and J are TRBV28 and TRBJ1-4; no definite D call. This CDR3 comprises 14 residues. The V gene's germline CDR1 is MDHEN and CDR2 SYDVKM. Trimming removed 6 bases at V and 0 bases at J, with 8 bases between. The CDR3 region has the DNA TGTGCCAGCAGCTTACATCCAACTAATGAAAAACTGTTTTTT. Protein product: CASSLHPTNEKLFF.

V gene TRBV19 combines with J gene TRBJ1-4, with TRBD1 matching over 9 bases. The junction had 5 bases not matched to a gene; V was cut back by 4 bases and J by 5 bases. The CDR3 contains 15 residues. Germline assignment: CDR1 LNHDA and CDR2 SQIVND (reference sequence). As DNA, the CDR3 is TGTGCCAGTAGTAGAGGGACAGGGCGGAATGAAAAACTGTTTTTT. Amino acids: CASSRGTGRNEKLFF.

The chain combines TRBV5-1 with TRBJ2-2, with D tentatively TRBD2 (6 bases). Trimming removed 5 bases at V and 3 bases at J, with 14 bases between. CDR1 is SGHRS, CDR2 YFSETQ, per germline. This CDR3 spans 15 amino acids. The CDR3 sequence is CASSGGGTYTGELFF. The CDR3 DNA is TGCGCCAGCAGTGGTGGGGGGACTTACACCGGGGAGCTGTTTTTT.

The table lists this clone with a count of one. J is TRBJ2-1 and V is TRBV18, with 11 bases lining up with TRBD1. Looked up from germline, CDR1 is KGHSH and CDR2 is LQKENI. Losses at the gene ends were 5 bases for V and 5 bases for J; bases not matched to a gene: 5. This CDR3 contains 15 residues. The chain's CDR3 is CASSVGTGGNNEQFF. The CDR3 region has the DNA TGTGCCAGCTCAGTCGGGACAGGGGGAAACAATGAGCAGTTCTTC.

This chain connects TRBV3-1 (or the pseudogene TRBV3-2) to TRBJ1-1; D is undetermined. Trimming shortened V by 1 base and J by 4 bases, and 7 bases separated the two germline ends. Germline V gene sequence: CDR1 LGHDT, CDR2 YNNKEL (reference sequence). This CDR3 is 13 amino acids long. The CDR3 DNA follows: TGTGCCAGCAGCCAAGGGGCCGCCACTGAAGCTTTCTTT. This codes for CASSQGAATEAFF.